A selection of T cell receptor beta chains follows, all from one sample in a study of blood T cells in healthy people across ages. Using its own MiXCR run on the 5' RACE reads, TCRdb lists one record per CDR3 protein. Here the sample spans about 1,800,000 distinct CDR3 sequences, approximately 28% being singletons. What was sequenced was blood. The receptors come from a woman under 40 in good health. Both conserved end residues are trimmed from each CDR3.

cdr3_aa	v_call	j_call
ASSSLAGGVDTQY	TRBV7-9	TRBJ2-3
TSSSAPGGTQY	TRBV28	TRBJ2-5
ASSVNSGPYGQY	TRBV2	TRBJ2-7
ASSLALTGGEKLF	TRBV7-2	TRBJ1-4
ASSWQGGEETQY	TRBV7-3	TRBJ2-5
ASSQDPGETQY	TRBV4-3	TRBJ2-5
ASSLPSEGIRSYNEQF	TRBV7-8	TRBJ2-1
ASSYSQGARSPLH	TRBV6-6	TRBJ1-6
SAAKTTGVLNQPQH	TRBV20-1	TRBJ1-5
ASSLGRRYRGWFRDEQY	TRBV27	TRBJ2-7
ASSHSQGDPWGNQPQH	TRBV4-1	TRBJ1-5
SVEGANEKLF	TRBV29-1	TRBJ1-4
ASRQNRGGTGELF	TRBV4-2	TRBJ2-2
ASSHLAGGSYEQY	TRBV3-1	TRBJ2-7
ASKVSAGGQPQH	TRBV6-2/TRBV6-3	TRBJ1-5
ASSRRSGEETQY	TRBV7-9	TRBJ2-5
ASSFRTGGGKEQY	TRBV5-4	TRBJ2-7
ASSLWTSRNSRETQY	TRBV28	TRBJ2-5
SVEGGNGANVLT	TRBV29-1	TRBJ2-6
SARGLAGGGGYNEQF	TRBV20-1	TRBJ2-1
ASSQSQGGGNEQF	TRBV7-2	TRBJ2-1
ASSLEILDEQY	TRBV7-6	-
SSRPTPGQSYGYT	TRBV6-2/TRBV6-3	TRBJ1-2
ATKGFQETQY	TRBV3-1	TRBJ2-5
ATSSPRTGGYNQPQH	TRBV15	TRBJ1-5
ASYSSGTIRIYNEQY	TRBV6-2/TRBV6-3	TRBJ2-7
ASSLGLAGVASYEQY	TRBV7-2	TRBJ2-7
ASRGLAGGSYEQY	TRBV2	TRBJ2-7
ATSRDRLGDSYEQY	TRBV15	TRBJ2-7
AWSELDRGGYGDTQY	TRBV30	TRBJ2-3
ASSQDVLSSYEQY	TRBV3-1	TRBJ2-7
ASTLRGGEQY	TRBV6-6	TRBJ2-7
ASSSAPSGEQF	TRBV7-3	TRBJ2-1
SARYPGRREDTQY	TRBV20-1	TRBJ2-3
SAHRQGLYGYT	TRBV20-1	TRBJ1-2